The 8 T cell receptor beta chains given below trace back to one sample, sequenced in a study of read filtering for tumor transcriptome and immune sequencing. The library was built from around 0.4 ug RNA with molecular barcoded adaptors for alpha/delta and beta/gamma chains. Via MiXCR, TCRdb re-called the reads, giving one row per CDR3 protein. The top ten clones hold around 23% of a sample with fewer than 7,000 distinct CDR3 sequences, 21% of them seen once. The material sequenced was a population of CD138-negative cells sorted from bone marrow. The source is a donor at least 40 years old with multiple myeloma.

The genes are TRBV19 and TRBJ2-7; D perhaps matches TRBD2 (5 bases). This CDR3 contains 13 residues. The germline V gene encodes CDR1 LNHDA and CDR2 SQIVND (reference sequence). V was cut by 10 bases and J by 8 bases, with 21 bases left in between. Here the CDR3 reads CATRELSGYKQYF. The CDR3 DNA sequence: TGTGCCACCCGAGAACTCAGCGGATACAAGCAGTACTTC.

This clonotype is medium-sized (0.01 to 0.1%) in the sample. V usage is TRBV7-3 and J usage is TRBJ1-1; D is unresolved. V lost 6 bases to trimming and J lost 0 bases, with 8 bases between them. The CDR3 loop spans 13 amino acids. CDR1 is SGHTA and CDR2 is FQGTGA in the germline V gene. In DNA form, the CDR3 reads TGTGCCAGCAGTTGGGAGGTGAACACTGAAGCTTTCTTT. Translating it yields CASSWEVNTEAFF.

About this clonotype: Germline is not matched at one junction end, which may reflect a read error. The chain employs TRBV2 and TRBJ2-1, with 8 bases fitting TRBD2. The CDR3 spans 15 residues. Germline assignment: CDR1 SNHLY and CDR2 FYNNEI. DNA of the CDR3: TGTGCCCGCACTCCCCGTGGACTAGCCTACAATGAACAGTTCTTC. This gives the protein CARTPRGLAYNEQFF.

V is TRBV20-1 and J is TRBJ2-1; 8 nucleotides line up with TRBD2. Germline loops: CDR1 DFQATT, CDR2 SNEGSKA (reference sequence). The CDR3 contains 13 residues. As DNA, the CDR3 is TGCAGCGCCCGGGGGGGGCCTAGCAGTGATCAGTTCTTC. Translated, it gives CSARGGPSSDQFF.

In this sample, this clonotype turned up many times. A single base separates this from a much larger clone, so it may be a read error. The rearrangement links TRBV5-1 to TRBJ1-1; 7 nucleotides agree with TRBD1. CDR3 size: 12 residues. CDR1 and CDR2 (germline): SGHRS, YFSETQ. The CDR3 DNA reads TGCGCCAGCAGCTATCACAGGGGTGAAGCTCTCTTT. It translates to CASSYHRGEALF.

This clonotype counts as medium-sized. The CDR3 spells CATRKNYNEQFF. The CDR3 bases are TGTGCCACAAGGAAAAATTACAATGAGCAGTTCTTC. V gene TRBV15 combines with J gene TRBJ2-1; D gene ambiguous. Trimming stripped 9 bases from V and 4 bases from J, with 10 bases between. The CDR3 is 12 residues long. CDR1 and CDR2 from the germline V gene are LNHNV and YYDKDF (reference sequence).

As for this clonotype: This clone may be a read error of a much larger clone one base away. V and J are TRBV6-6 and TRBJ2-2; D unresolved. This CDR3 has 14 residues. V dropped 7 bases and J dropped 6 bases, with 15 bases sitting between them. The germline V gene encodes CDR1 MNHNY and CDR2 SVGAGI (reference sequence). The CDR3 bases are TGTGCCAGCACCCCCCGCTTGATCGCCGGGGAGCTGTTTTTT. Amino acid sequence: CASTPRLIAGELFF.

This chain links TRBV29-1 with TRBJ2-3; D may be TRBD2 (6 bases). Trimming shortened V by 5 bases and J by 2 bases, and 11 bases separated the two germline ends. Germline V gene data show CDR1 as SQVTM and CDR2 as ANQGSEA. This CDR3 has 13 residues. The CDR3 is CSVRRGNTDTQYF. The DNA of the CDR3 is TGCAGCGTTAGGCGGGGTAACACAGATACGCAGTATTTT.